This T cell receptor beta chain emerged from a study of identical twins. General study points: Low generation probability was overrepresented in out-of-frame alpha sequences shared by twins.

cDNA molecules carried unique molecular identifiers, and template switching added a universal primer site. TCRdb analysed the 5' RACE reads with MiXCR anew, one entry per CDR3 protein. In the table there are 1.5 million to 2 million distinct CDR3 sequences, 32% of which are singletons. Only a few counts were recorded for this clonotype. The antigen is unknown. At one boundary the junction diverges from the germline segment, which might be a read error. CDR1 is SGHTS and CDR2 is YDEGEE in the germline V gene. The CDR3 has 14 residues. The J gene is TRBJ1-5, the V gene TRBV5-8; the D is unclear. The receptor's source is a newborn girl in good health. Input material: cord blood. CDR3 protein: CANSHRVSNQPQHF. The CDR3 DNA sequence: TGTGCCAACAGCCACCGGGTTAGCAATCAGCCCCAGCATTTT.